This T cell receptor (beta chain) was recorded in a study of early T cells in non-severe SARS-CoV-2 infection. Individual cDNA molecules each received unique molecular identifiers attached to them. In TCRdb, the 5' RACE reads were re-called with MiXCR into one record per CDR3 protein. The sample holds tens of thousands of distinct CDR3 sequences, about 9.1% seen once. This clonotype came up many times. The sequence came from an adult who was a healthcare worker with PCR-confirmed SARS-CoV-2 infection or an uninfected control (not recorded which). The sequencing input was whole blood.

The DNA of the CDR3 is TGCGCCAGCAGACCCCTGGGGACTGAAACCTACGAGCAGTACTTC. Protein sequence: CASRPLGTETYEQYF. V is TRBV10-1 and J is TRBJ2-7, with TRBD2 as a possible D gene (6 bases). Germline V gene sequence: CDR1 WNHNN, CDR2 SYGVQD (reference sequence). V dropped 6 bases and J dropped 2 bases, with 17 bases sitting between them. This CDR3 has 15 residues.